The 29 T cell receptor beta chains below all came from one sample that was sequenced in a study of OX40 agonist ivuxolimab in advanced cancers. The protocol was immunoSEQ multiplex PCR, while the TCRdb copy is restricted to in-frame clones and leaves out a portion. The top ten hold about two fifths of the sample, which has 27,000 or so clones, around 85% seen once. Sequenced here: CD4+ or CD8+ T cells sorted from blood, sampled in a trial of the OX40 agonist ivuxolimab. The receptors were gathered from an adult with an advanced solid tumor such as melanoma, head and neck, liver or kidney cancer.

This sequence joins TRBV4-1 and TRBJ2-2; D unresolved. In germline, CDR1 is MGHRA, CDR2 YSYEKL. Trimming cost V 2 bases and J 7 bases, with 17 bases left between them. The CDR3 has 16 amino acids. CDR3 DNA: TGCGCCAGCAGCCAACCCGGACGAAGGGCATACGGGGAGCTGTTTTTT. Protein sequence: CASSQPGRRAYGELFF.

The rearrangement links TRBV29-1 to TRBJ2-1; D remains unclear. The V gene lost 2 bases and the J gene lost 4 bases, with 12 bases spanning the gap. The germline V gene encodes CDR1 SQVTM and CDR2 ANQGSEA. This CDR3 region has 14 residues. CDR3 nucleotide sequence: TGCAGCGTTGAACCTCAATCAGCTTACAATGAGCAGTTCTTC. Translating gives CSVEPQSAYNEQFF.

The chain combines TRBV14 with TRBJ1-1; no reliable D call. Germline-derived CDR1 and CDR2 are SGHDN and FVKESK. CDR3 size: 13 residues. Trimming took off 1 base at V and 0 bases at J, with 3 bases between the two ends. The chain's CDR3 is CASSQAMNTEAFF. The CDR3 coding sequence is TGTGCCAGCAGCCAAGCTATGAACACTGAAGCTTTCTTT.

The CDR3 is CASSRLEGATYEQYF. The CDR3 DNA reads as TGCGCCAGCAGCCGGCTTGAGGGGGCGACCTACGAGCAGTACTTC. V is TRBV4-1 and J is TRBJ2-7; 7 bases line up with TRBD1. V was clipped by 4 bases and J by 2 bases; unmatched bases: 8. The CDR3 loop spans 15 amino acids. CDR1 and CDR2 (germline): MGHRA, YSYEKL.

A word on this clone: The CDR3 ends on some other residue instead of the conserved phenylalanine or tryptophan, so this is likely a read error. The gene calls are TRBV28 and TRBJ1-2; D is unresolved. Germline values: CDR1 MDHEN, CDR2 SYDVKM. The CDR3 runs 14 residues. V dropped 4 bases and J dropped 2 bases, with 11 bases sitting between them. The DNA of the CDR3 is TGTGCCAGCAGTTCGGCTAGGGAAAACTATGGCTACACCCTC. Its translation: CASSSARENYGYTL.

This clone turned up a few times. The chain uses TRBV10-1 and TRBJ2-7, with D unresolved. The CDR3 spans 10 residues. Germline-derived CDR1 and CDR2 are WNHNN and SYGVQD (reference sequence). Between the trimmed V and J ends, which lost 10 bases and 3 bases, there was a span of 7 bases. The CDR3 DNA follows: TGCGCCACCCCCGACTACGAGCAGTACTTC. Protein product: CATPDYEQYF.

This rearrangement joins TRBV6-6 to TRBJ2-3; 14 bases line up with TRBD2. In germline, CDR1 is MNHNY, CDR2 SVGAGI (reference sequence). This CDR3 is 14 amino acids long. Trimming cost V 2 bases and J 10 bases; bases outside gene matches: 2. CDR3 sequence: CASSYGTSGGAQYF. CDR3 DNA: TGTGCCAGCAGTTACGGGACTAGCGGGGGTGCGCAGTATTTT.

This clone was picked up one time. J is TRBJ1-1 and V is TRBV6-1; 8 nucleotides agree with TRBD1. This CDR3 region has 14 residues. CDR1 is MNHNS and CDR2 is SASEGT in the germline V gene. Unmatched junction bases numbered 6, after V lost 3 bases and J lost 6 bases. CDR3 nucleotide sequence: TGTGCCAGCAGTGATGGACAGGGAGGGGCTGAAGCTTTCTTT. This translates into CASSDGQGGAEAFF.

This chain links TRBV7-6 with TRBJ2-7; tentative D call: TRBD2 (7 bases). Germline loops: CDR1 SGHVS, CDR2 FNYEAQ. Trimming cost V 2 bases and J 3 bases, with 14 bases left between them. This CDR3 has 15 amino acids. CDR3 loop: CASSLKGGDLYEQYF. The CDR3 DNA sequence: TGTGCCAGCAGCTTAAAGGGGGGGGACCTCTACGAGCAGTACTTC.

The chain has TRBV9 and TRBJ1-1; a weak D match, TRBD1 (5 bases). V dropped 0 bases and J dropped 3 bases, with 12 bases sitting between them. The CDR3 totals 15 residues. Germline V gives CDR1 SGDLS, CDR2 YYNGEE. In DNA form, the CDR3 reads TGTGCCAGCAGCGTAGGGGAGCTGGGGGACACTGAAGCTTTCTTT. This sequence encodes CASSVGELGDTEAFF.

The chain recombines TRBV11-1 with TRBJ2-7; tentative D call: TRBD1 (6 bases). The CDR3 sequence is 14 residues long. The V gene's germline CDR1 is SGHAT and CDR2 FQDESV (reference sequence). V lost 5 bases to trimming and J lost 3 bases, with 14 bases between them. As DNA, the CDR3 is TGTGCCAGCAGCCAACCCGGGACAAGCTACGAGCAGTACTTC. It translates to CASSQPGTSYEQYF.

The chain joins TRBV5-6 to TRBJ1-6; perhaps TRBD1 as D (5 bases). Germline values: CDR1 SGHDT, CDR2 YYEEEE. Between the trimmed V and J ends, which lost 3 bases and 5 bases, there was a span of 12 bases. The CDR3 is 15 residues long. The CDR3: CASSYGAVDNSPLHF. The CDR3 coding sequence is TGTGCCAGCAGCTATGGGGCGGTCGATAATTCACCCCTCCACTTT.

The genes are TRBV18 and TRBJ1-3; D is ambiguous. Per germline, CDR1 KGHSH and CDR2 LQKENI. The V end was cut by 0 bases, the J end by 4 bases, with 4 bases between. CDR3 length: 13 amino acids. CDR3 sequence: CASSPPGGNTIYF. The CDR3 DNA reads TGTGCCAGCTCACCACCGGGCGGAAACACCATATATTTT. Full variable domain (missing parts from reference TRBV18 and TRBJ1-3): NAGVMQNPRHLVRRRGQEARLRCSPMKGHSHVYWYRQLPEEGLKFMVYLQKENIIDESGMPKERFSAEFPKEGPSILRIQQVVRGDSAAYFCASSPPGGNTIYFGEGSWLTVV.

This rearrangement joins TRBV27 to TRBJ2-7; TRBD2 matches 9 bases. From germline, CDR1 is MNHEY and CDR2 SMNVEV (reference sequence). Losses at the gene ends were 0 bases for V and 0 bases for J; bases not matched to a gene: 3. CDR3 length equals 16 residues. The CDR3, as DNA: TGTGCCAGCAGTTTATCCGGTAGCGGGAGCTCCTACGAGCAGTACTTC. Protein sequence: CASSLSGSGSSYEQYF.

This chain joins TRBV7-2 and TRBJ2-5; the D gene is possibly TRBD1 (6 bases). The J call may be wrong; the DNA end is better matched by TRBJ2-7. Germline V gene data show CDR1 as SGHTA and CDR2 as FQGNSA. The length of the CDR3 is 14 residues. This CDR3 reads CASSSHRDAYEQYF. Written as DNA, the CDR3 is TGTGCCAGCAGCTCACACAGGGACGCCTACGAGCAGTACTTC.

J is TRBJ2-1 and V is TRBV5-1; 10 positions match TRBD1. The CDR3 covers 15 residues. Germline CDR1 reads SGHRS; CDR2 reads YFSETQ. Trimming at V came to 0 bases and at J to 8 bases, leaving 5 bases not matched to a gene. This chain's CDR3 is CASSLEGQGNDEQFF. Written as DNA, the CDR3 is TGCGCCAGCAGCTTGGAGGGACAGGGGAATGATGAGCAGTTCTTC.

The V gene is TRBV28, the J gene TRBJ1-5; 8 nucleotides line up with TRBD1. The CDR3 totals 16 residues. J lost 3 bases, V lost 2 bases, and 6 bases had no gene match. Germline CDR1 reads MDHEN; CDR2 reads SYDVKM. This chain's CDR3 is CASSLGGTGANQPQHF. As DNA, the CDR3 is TGTGCCAGCAGTTTAGGGGGGACAGGAGCCAATCAGCCCCAGCATTTT. Supplemented by reference TRBV28 and TRBJ1-5, the full variable domain reads DVKVTQSSRYLVKRTGEKVFLECVQDMDHENMFWYRQDPGLGLRLIYFSYDVKMKEKGDIPEGYSVSREKKERFSLILESASTNQTSMYLCASSLGGTGANQPQHFGDGTRLSIL.

The chain links TRBV5-6 to TRBJ2-3; D remains ambiguous. Trimming shortened V by 2 bases and J by 5 bases, and 9 bases separated the two germline ends. Germline CDR1 SGHDT, CDR2 YYEEEE. CDR3 size: 13 residues. The CDR3 sequence: CASSFLGRDTQYF. The CDR3 bases are TGTGCCAGCAGCTTTCTAGGCCGAGATACGCAGTATTTT.

This chain uses TRBV11-2 with TRBJ2-7; 7 nucleotides align to TRBD2. Germline V gives CDR1 SGHAT, CDR2 FQNNGV. This CDR3 region has 13 residues. The V and J ends lost 5 bases and 4 bases, in that order; junction bases with no gene match: 5. The CDR3 region is CASSPTSPYEQYF. CDR3 sequence (DNA): TGTGCCAGCAGCCCGACTAGCCCATACGAGCAGTACTTC.

J is TRBJ1-1 and V is TRBV7-6, with D unclear. Trimming removed 5 bases at V and 0 bases at J, with 4 bases between. CDR1 is SGHVS, CDR2 FNYEAQ, per germline. The CDR3 has 12 amino acids. The CDR3 region has the DNA TGTGCCAGCAGCCCCCTGAACACTGAAGCTTTCTTT. It codes for CASSPLNTEAFF.

This rearrangement joins TRBV7-9 to TRBJ2-7, with D possibly matching TRBD1 (5 bases). Trimming pared 5 bases from V and 3 bases from J, leaving 8 bases between. Germline V lookup: CDR1 SEHNR, CDR2 FQNEAQ (reference sequence). CDR3 length: 12 amino acids. In nucleotides, the CDR3 is TGTGCCAGCAGCCCAGGGTACTACGAGCAGTACTTC. It yields the protein CASSPGYYEQYF.

CDR3: CASSDPNAGEQFF. CDR3 in DNA: TGTGCCAGCAGTGACCCCAATGCCGGTGAGCAGTTCTTC. The chain has TRBV6-5 and TRBJ2-1; D gene unclear. V was shortened by 5 bases and J by 9 bases, with 14 bases between the two germline ends. This CDR3 contains 13 residues. CDR1 MNHEY and CDR2 SVGAGI come from the germline V gene.

CDR3 protein: CASSTTSGSYEQYF. Written as DNA, the CDR3 is TGTGCCAGTAGTACGACGAGCGGGAGCTACGAGCAGTACTTC. This chain uses TRBV19 with TRBJ2-7, with 8 bases that match TRBD2. CDR3 length equals 14 residues. The V gene end was trimmed by 4 bases and the J gene end by 3 bases; junction bases not matched to a gene: 5. Germline V CDR1 and CDR2: LNHDA, SQIVND (reference sequence).

In this sample, this clone turned up a few times. The genes are TRBV5-6 and TRBJ1-6; perhaps TRBD1 as D (6 bases). The CDR3 is made up of 14 amino acids. Trimming cost V 3 bases and J 7 bases, with 11 bases left between them. Germline CDR1 and CDR2: SGHDT and YYEEEE. CDR3 protein: CASSYGQTNSPLHF. The CDR3 bases are TGTGCCAGCAGCTACGGACAGACCAATTCACCCCTCCACTTT.

The chain combines TRBV10-2 with TRBJ2-7, with no clear D. Trimming stripped 0 bases from V and 2 bases from J, with 11 bases between. The CDR3 is 15 residues long. Germline assignment: CDR1 WSHSY and CDR2 SAAADI. CDR3 in DNA: TGCGCCAGCAGTGAGTCGTGGCCTACGACCTACGAGCAGTACTTC. It yields the protein CASSESWPTTYEQYF.

The chain joins TRBV27 to TRBJ2-5, with a possible D match to TRBD1 (5 bases). Trimming pared 4 bases from V and 1 base from J, leaving 10 bases between. Germline CDR1 reads MNHEY; CDR2 reads SMNVEV (reference sequence). The CDR3 extends over 14 amino acids. The CDR3 protein is CASSSRQFQETQYF. The CDR3 DNA is TGTGCCAGCAGTTCTCGACAGTTCCAAGAGACCCAGTACTTC.

The rearrangement joins TRBV13 to TRBJ2-1, with 9 positions matching TRBD1. Germline lookup yields CDR1 PRHDT and CDR2 FYEKMQ (reference sequence). The CDR3 spans 14 residues. J gave up 7 bases and V 4 bases, and 5 bases lay outside the gene matches. CDR3 in amino acids: CASSYRDRENEQFF. Written as DNA, the CDR3 is TGTGCCAGCAGCTACCGGGACAGGGAAAATGAGCAGTTCTTC.

V gene TRBV2 combines with J gene TRBJ2-2; 8 positions match TRBD2. The CDR3 runs 15 residues. V trimming: 6 bases; J trimming: 0 bases; junction bases outside the gene matches: 3. Germline values: CDR1 SNHLY, CDR2 FYNNEI. The CDR3 nucleotides read TGTGCCAGCAGCTCGGGACTAGCGAACACCGGGGAGCTGTTTTTT. Its translation is CASSSGLANTGELFF.

This clone was found a few times. Other nucleotide sequences in the sample specify the same CDR3. The chain carries TRBV4-1 and TRBJ1-3; the D is unclear. Trimming removed 1 base from V and 1 base from J, with 14 bases in between. The CDR3 extends over 17 amino acids. CDR1 is MGHRA, CDR2 YSYEKL, per germline. The CDR3 loop reads CASSQVGGGLSGNTIYF. DNA of the CDR3: TGCGCCAGCAGCCAAGTGGGTGGAGGCCTATCTGGAAACACCATATATTTT.